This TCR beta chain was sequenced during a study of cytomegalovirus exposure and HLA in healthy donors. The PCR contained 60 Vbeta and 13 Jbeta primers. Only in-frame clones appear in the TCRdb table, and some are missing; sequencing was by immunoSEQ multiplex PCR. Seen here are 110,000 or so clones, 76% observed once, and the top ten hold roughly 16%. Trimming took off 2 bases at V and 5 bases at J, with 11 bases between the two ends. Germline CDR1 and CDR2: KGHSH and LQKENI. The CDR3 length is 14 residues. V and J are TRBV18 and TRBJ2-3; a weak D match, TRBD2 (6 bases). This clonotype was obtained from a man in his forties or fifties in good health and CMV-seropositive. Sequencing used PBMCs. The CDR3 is CASSPGRPQDTQYF. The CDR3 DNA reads TGTGCCAGCTCACCAGGGAGGCCCCAAGATACGCAGTATTTT.